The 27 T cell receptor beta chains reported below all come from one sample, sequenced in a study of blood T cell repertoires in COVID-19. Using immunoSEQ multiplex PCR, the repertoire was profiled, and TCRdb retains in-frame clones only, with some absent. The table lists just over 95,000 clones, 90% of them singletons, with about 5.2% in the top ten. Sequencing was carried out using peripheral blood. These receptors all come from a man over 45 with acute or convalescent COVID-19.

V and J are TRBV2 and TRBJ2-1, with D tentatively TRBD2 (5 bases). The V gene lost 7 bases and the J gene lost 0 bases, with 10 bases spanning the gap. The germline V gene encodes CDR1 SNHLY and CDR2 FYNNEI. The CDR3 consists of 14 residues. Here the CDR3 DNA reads TGTGCCAGCACTATAGCGCGCTCCTACAATGAGCAGTTCTTC. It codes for CASTIARSYNEQFF.

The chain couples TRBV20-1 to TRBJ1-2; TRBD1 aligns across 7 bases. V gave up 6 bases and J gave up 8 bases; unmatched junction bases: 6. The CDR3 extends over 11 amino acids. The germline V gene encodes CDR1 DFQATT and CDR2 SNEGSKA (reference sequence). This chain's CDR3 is CSAPTGSGYTF. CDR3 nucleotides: TGCAGTGCCCCGACAGGGAGCGGCTACACCTTC.

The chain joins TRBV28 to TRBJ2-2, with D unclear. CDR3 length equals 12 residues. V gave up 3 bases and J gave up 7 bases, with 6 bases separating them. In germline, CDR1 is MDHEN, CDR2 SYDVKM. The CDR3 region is CASSFRSGELFF. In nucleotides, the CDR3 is TGTGCCAGCAGTTTTAGGAGCGGGGAGCTGTTTTTT.

For the CDR3, the DNA is TGTGCCAGCGAGACAGTTTTCACAGATACGCAGTATTTT. Amino acids: CASETVFTDTQYF. This chain joins TRBV11-2 and TRBJ2-3; D may be TRBD1 (5 bases). The CDR3 runs to 13 residues. CDR1 and CDR2 (germline): SGHAT, FQNNGV. Trimming stripped 8 bases from V and 2 bases from J, with 11 bases between. Full variable domain (missing parts from reference TRBV11-2 and TRBJ2-3): EAGVAQSPRYKIIEKRQSVAFWCNPISGHATLYWYQQILGQGPKLLIQFQNNGVVDDSQLPKDRFSAERLKGVDSTLKIQPAKLEDSAVYLCASETVFTDTQYFGPGTRLTVL.

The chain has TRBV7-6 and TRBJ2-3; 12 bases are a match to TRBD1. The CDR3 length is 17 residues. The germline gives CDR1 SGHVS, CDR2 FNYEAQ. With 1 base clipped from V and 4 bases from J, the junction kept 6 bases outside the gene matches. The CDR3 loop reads CASSLGPGQGAADTQYF. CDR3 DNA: TGTGCCAGCAGCTTAGGACCGGGACAGGGGGCCGCAGATACGCAGTATTTT. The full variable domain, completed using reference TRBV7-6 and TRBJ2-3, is GAGVSQSPRYKVTKRGQDVALRCDPISGHVSLYWYRQALGQGPEFLTYFNYEAQQDKSGLPNDRFSAERPEGSISTLTIQRTEQRDSAMYRCASSLGPGQGAADTQYFGPGTRLTVL.

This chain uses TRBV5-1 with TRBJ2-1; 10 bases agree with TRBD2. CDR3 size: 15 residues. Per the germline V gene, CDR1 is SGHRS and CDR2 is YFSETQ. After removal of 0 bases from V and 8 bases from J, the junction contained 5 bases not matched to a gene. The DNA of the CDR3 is TGCGCCAGCAGCTTGGTAGCGGGAGGAGGCGATGAGCAGTTCTTC. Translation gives CASSLVAGGGDEQFF.

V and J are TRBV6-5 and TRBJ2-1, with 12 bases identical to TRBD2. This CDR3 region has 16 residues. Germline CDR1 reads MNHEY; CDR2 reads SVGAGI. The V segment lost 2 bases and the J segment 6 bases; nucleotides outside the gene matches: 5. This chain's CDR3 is CASSYVGTSGSNEQFF. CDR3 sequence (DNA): TGTGCCAGCAGTTACGTGGGGACTAGCGGGTCCAATGAGCAGTTCTTC.

The DNA of the CDR3 is TGCAGCGTTGAAGTGTCAGGGGGCTACGAGCAGTACTTC. This sequence encodes CSVEVSGGYEQYF. The chain joins TRBV29-1 to TRBJ2-7; TRBD1 aligns across 7 bases. V dropped 1 base and J dropped 3; count of bases not matched to a gene: 3. The CDR3 covers 13 residues. Germline CDR1 and CDR2: SQVTM and ANQGSEA.

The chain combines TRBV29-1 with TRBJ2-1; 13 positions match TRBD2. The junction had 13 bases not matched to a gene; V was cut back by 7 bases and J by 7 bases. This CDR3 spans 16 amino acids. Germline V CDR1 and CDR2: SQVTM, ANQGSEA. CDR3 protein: CSAGPHGLAGVNEQFF. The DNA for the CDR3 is TGCAGCGCGGGGCCCCACGGACTAGCGGGAGTTAATGAGCAGTTCTTC.

The CDR3 nucleotides read TGTGCCATCAGTGCCCGGCCTGGAGGGGGCAATGAAAAACTGTTTTTT. Translation gives CAISARPGGGNEKLFF. The chain employs TRBV10-3 and TRBJ1-4; 7 bases are shared with TRBD1. The CDR3 contains 16 residues. Trimming cost V 4 bases and J 5 bases; bases outside gene matches: 10. The germline CDR1 and CDR2 sequences are ENHRY and SYGVKD.

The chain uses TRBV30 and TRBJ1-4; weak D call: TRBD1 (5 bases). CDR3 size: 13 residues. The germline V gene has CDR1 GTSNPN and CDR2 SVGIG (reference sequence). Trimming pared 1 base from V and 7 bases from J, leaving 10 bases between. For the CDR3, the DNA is TGTGCCTGGAGTGGAGGGGAGGGTGAAAAACTGTTTTTT. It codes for CAWSGGEGEKLFF.

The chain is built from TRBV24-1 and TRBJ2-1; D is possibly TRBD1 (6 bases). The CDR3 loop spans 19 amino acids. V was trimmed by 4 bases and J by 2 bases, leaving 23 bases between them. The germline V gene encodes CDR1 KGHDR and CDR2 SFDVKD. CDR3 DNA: TGTGCCACCAGTGACCCCCCCTGGGGAGTGAGGGGGACCTACAATGAGCAGTTCTTC. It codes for CATSDPPWGVRGTYNEQFF.

In nucleotides, the CDR3 is TGTGCCAGCAGTTCCCCGACAGGATCTAGCACAGATACGCAGTATTTT. This sequence encodes CASSSPTGSSTDTQYF. This rearrangement joins TRBV27 to TRBJ2-3; the D gene is possibly TRBD1 (6 bases). The CDR3 is 16 amino acids. The germline V and J ends were trimmed by 4 bases and 0 bases, with 14 bases remaining between them. Germline CDR1 is MNHEY and CDR2 is SMNVEV (reference sequence).

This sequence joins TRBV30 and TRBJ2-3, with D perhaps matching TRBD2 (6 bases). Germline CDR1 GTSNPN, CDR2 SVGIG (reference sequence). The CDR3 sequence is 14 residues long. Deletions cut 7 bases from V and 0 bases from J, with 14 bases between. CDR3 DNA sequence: TGTGCCTCCCACCCAGGACTAAGCACAGATACGCAGTATTTT. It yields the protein CASHPGLSTDTQYF.

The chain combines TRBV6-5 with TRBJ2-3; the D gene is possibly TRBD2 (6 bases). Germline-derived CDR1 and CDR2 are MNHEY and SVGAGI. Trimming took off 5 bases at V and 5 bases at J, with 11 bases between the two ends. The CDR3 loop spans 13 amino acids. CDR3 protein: CASSPWGGDTQYF. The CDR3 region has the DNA TGTGCCAGCAGTCCTTGGGGAGGAGATACGCAGTATTTT.

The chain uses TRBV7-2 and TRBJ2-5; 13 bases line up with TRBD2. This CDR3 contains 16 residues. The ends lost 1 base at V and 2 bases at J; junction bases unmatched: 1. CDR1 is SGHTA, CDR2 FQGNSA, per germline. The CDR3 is CASSLGTSGSQETQYF. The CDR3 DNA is TGTGCCAGCAGCTTAGGGACTAGCGGGAGTCAAGAGACCCAGTACTTC.

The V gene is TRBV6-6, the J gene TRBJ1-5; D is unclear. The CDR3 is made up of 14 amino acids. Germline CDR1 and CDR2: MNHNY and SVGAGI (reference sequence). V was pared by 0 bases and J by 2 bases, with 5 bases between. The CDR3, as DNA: TGTGCCAGCAGTTACTCAGGAGGCAATCAGCCCCAGCATTTT. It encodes CASSYSGGNQPQHF.

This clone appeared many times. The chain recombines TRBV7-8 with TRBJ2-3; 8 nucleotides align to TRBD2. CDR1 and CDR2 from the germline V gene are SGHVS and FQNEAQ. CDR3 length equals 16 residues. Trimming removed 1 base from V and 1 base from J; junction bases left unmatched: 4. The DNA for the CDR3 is TGTGCCAGCAGCTTAGGGACTAGCTGGCGCACAGATACGCAGTATTTT. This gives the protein CASSLGTSWRTDTQYF.

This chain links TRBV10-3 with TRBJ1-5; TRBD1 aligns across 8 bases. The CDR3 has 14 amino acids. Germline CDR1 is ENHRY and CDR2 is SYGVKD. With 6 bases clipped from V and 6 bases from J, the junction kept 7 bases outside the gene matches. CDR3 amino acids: CAISPGQGSQPQHF. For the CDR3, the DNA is TGTGCCATCAGCCCAGGACAGGGTAGTCAGCCCCAGCATTTT.

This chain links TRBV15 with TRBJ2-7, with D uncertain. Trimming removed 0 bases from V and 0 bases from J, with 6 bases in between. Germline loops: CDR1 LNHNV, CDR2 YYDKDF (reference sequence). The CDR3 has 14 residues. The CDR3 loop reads CATSRERPSYEQYF. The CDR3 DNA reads TGTGCCACCAGCAGAGAGCGTCCCTCCTACGAGCAGTACTTC. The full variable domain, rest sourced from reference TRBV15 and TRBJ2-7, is DAMVIQNPRYQVTQFGKPVTLSCSQTLNHNVMYWYQQKSSQAPKLLFHYYDKDFNNEADTPDNFQSRRPNTSFCFLDIRSPGLGDTAMYLCATSRERPSYEQYFGPGTRLTVT.

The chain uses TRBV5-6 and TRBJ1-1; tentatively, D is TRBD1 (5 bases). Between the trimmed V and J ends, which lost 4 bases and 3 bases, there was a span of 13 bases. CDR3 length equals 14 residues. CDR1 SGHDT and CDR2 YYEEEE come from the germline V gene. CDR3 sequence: CASSDDSRDTEAFF. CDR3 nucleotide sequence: TGTGCCAGCAGCGACGACAGTAGAGACACTGAAGCTTTCTTT. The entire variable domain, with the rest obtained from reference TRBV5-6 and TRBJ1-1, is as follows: DAGVTQSPTHLIKTRGQQVTLRCSPKSGHDTVSWYQQALGQGPQFIFQYYEEEERQRGNFPDRFSGHQFPNYSSELNVNALLLGDSALYLCASSDDSRDTEAFFGQGTRLTVV.

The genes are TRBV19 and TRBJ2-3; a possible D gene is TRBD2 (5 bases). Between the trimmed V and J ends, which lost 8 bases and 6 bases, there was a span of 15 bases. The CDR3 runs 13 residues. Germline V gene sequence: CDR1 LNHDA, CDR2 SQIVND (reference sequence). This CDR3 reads CASLPRGSDTQYF. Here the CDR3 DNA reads TGTGCCAGTCTTCCTCGAGGGTCCGATACGCAGTATTTT.

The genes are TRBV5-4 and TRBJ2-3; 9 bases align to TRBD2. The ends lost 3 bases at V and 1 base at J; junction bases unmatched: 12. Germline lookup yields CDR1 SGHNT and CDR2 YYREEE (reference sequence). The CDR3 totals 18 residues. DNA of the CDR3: TGTGCCAGCAGCTCCCAGGCAGGCGGGAGGGCCGGCACAGATACGCAGTATTTT. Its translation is CASSSQAGGRAGTDTQYF.

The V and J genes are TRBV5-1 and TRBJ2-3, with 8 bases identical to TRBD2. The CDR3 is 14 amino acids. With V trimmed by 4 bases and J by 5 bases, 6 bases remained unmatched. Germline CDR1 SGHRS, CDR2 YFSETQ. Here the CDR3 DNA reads TGCGCCAGCAGCCCGGGGGGGACTGGAGATACGCAGTATTTT. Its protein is CASSPGGTGDTQYF. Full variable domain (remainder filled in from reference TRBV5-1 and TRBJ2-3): KAGVTQTPRYLIKTRGQQVTLSCSPISGHRSVSWYQQTPGQGLQFLFEYFSETQRNKGNFPGRFSGRQFSNSRSEMNVSTLELGDSALYLCASSPGGTGDTQYFGPGTRLTVL.

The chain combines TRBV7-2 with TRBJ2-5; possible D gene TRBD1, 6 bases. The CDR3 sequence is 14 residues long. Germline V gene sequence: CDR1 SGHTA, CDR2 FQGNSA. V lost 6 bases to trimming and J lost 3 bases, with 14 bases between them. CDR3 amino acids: CASSIPRQEETQYF. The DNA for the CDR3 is TGTGCCAGCAGTATCCCGAGACAGGAAGAGACCCAGTACTTC.

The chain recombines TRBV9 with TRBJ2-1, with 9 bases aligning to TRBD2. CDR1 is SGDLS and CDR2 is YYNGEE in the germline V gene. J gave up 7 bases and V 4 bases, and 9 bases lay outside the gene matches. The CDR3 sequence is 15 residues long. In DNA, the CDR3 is TGTGCCAGCAGCTCACATAGCGGGAGTAATAATGAGCAGTTCTTC. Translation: CASSSHSGSNNEQFF.

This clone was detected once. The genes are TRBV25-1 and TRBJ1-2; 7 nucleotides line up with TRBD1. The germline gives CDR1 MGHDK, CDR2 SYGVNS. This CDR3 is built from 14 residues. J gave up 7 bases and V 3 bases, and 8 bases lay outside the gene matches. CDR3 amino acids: CASSDFDRVSGYTF. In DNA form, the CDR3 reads TGTGCCAGCAGTGATTTCGACAGGGTTAGTGGCTACACCTTC.